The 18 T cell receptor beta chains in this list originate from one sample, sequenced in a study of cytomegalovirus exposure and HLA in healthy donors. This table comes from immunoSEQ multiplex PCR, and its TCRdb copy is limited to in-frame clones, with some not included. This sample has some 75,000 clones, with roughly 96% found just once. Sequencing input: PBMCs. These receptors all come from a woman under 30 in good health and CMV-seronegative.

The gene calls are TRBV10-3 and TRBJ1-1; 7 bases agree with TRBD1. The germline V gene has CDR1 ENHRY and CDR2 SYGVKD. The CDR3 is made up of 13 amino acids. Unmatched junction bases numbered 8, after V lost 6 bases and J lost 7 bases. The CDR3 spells CAIREGTAYEAFF. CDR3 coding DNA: TGTGCCATCAGGGAAGGGACAGCCTATGAAGCTTTCTTT.

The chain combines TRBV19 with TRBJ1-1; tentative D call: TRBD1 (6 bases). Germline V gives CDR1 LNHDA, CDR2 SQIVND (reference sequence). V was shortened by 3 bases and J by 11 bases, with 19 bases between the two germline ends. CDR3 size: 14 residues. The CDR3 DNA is TGTGCCAGTAGTATCCTAGACGATCATCAGGGGGCTTTCTTT. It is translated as CASSILDDHQGAFF.

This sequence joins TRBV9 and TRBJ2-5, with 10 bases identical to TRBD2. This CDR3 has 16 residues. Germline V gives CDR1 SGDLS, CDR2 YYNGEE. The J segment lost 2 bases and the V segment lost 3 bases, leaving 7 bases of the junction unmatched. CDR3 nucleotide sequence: TGTGCCAGCAGCGAGTATGGACTAGCGGAACAAGAGACCCAGTACTTC. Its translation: CASSEYGLAEQETQYF.

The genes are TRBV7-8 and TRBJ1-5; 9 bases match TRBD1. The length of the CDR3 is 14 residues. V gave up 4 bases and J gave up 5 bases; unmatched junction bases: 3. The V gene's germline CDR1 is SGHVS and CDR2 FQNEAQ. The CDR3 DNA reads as TGTGCCAGCAGCTGGGGACAGGGCGATCAGCCCCAGCATTTT. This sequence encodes CASSWGQGDQPQHF.

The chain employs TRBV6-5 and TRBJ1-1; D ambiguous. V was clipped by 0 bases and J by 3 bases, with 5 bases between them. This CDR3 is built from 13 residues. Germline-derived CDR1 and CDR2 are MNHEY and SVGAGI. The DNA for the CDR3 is TGTGCCAGCAGTTACTCGAGAGACACTGAAGCTTTCTTT. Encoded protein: CASSYSRDTEAFF.

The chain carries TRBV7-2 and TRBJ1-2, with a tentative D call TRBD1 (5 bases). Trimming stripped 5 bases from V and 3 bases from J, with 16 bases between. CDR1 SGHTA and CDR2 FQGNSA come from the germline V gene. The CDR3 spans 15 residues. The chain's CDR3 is CASSIHVGQDYGYTF. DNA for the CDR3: TGTGCCAGCAGCATACACGTGGGGCAGGACTATGGCTACACCTTC.

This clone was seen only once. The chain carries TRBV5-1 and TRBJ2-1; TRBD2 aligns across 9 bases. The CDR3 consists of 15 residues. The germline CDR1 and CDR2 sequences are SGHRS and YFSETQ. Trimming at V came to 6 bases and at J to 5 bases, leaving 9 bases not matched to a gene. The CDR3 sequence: CASINAGGPNNEQFF. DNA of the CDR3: TGCGCCAGCATAAATGCGGGAGGGCCGAACAATGAGCAGTTCTTC.

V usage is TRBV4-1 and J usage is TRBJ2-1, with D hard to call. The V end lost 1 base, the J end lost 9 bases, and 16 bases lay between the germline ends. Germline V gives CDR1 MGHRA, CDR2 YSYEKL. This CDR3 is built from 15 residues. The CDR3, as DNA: TGCGCCAGCAGCCAAGCGGTTAGACTTTCGGTTGAGCAGTTCTTC. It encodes CASSQAVRLSVEQFF.

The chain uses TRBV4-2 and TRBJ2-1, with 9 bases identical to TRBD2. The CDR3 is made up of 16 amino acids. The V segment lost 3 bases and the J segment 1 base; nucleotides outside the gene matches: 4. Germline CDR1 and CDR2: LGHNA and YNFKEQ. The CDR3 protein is CASSHLTSGSYNEQFF. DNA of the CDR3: TGTGCCAGCAGCCACCTGACTAGCGGATCCTACAATGAGCAGTTCTTC.

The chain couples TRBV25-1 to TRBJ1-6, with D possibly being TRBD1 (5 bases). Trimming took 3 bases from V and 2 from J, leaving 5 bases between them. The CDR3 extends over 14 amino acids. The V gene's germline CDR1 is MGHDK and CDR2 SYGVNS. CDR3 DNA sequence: TGTGCCAGCAGTGAGACAGCCTATAATTCACCCCTCCACTTT. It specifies CASSETAYNSPLHF.

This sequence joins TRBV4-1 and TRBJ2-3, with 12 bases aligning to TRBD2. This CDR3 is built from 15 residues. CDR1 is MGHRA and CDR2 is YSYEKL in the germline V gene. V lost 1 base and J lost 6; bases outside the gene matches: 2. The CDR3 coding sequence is TGCGCCAGCAGCCAAGGGACTAGCGGGATGGATACGCAGTATTTT. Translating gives CASSQGTSGMDTQYF.

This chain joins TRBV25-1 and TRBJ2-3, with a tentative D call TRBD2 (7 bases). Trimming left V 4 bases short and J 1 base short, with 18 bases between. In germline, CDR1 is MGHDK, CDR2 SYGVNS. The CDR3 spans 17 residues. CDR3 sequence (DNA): TGTGCCAGCAGTGGATTTTATAGGGGGGGTGGCACAGATACGCAGTATTTT. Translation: CASSGFYRGGGTDTQYF.

The CDR3: CASRVDSSPGEQYF. CDR3 DNA sequence: TGTGCCAGCAGGGTAGACTCCTCGCCGGGCGAGCAGTACTTC. This chain uses TRBV5-8 with TRBJ2-7; D gene uncertain. This CDR3 comprises 14 residues. Germline V CDR1 and CDR2: SGHTS, YDEGEE. Trimming stripped 5 bases from V and 6 bases from J, with 18 bases between.

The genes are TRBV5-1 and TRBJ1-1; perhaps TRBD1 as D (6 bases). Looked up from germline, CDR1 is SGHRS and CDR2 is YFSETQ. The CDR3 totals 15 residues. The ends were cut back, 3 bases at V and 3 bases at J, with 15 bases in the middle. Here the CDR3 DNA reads TGCGCCAGCAGCTGGACAGAACTGAGGGACACTGAAGCTTTCTTT. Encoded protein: CASSWTELRDTEAFF.

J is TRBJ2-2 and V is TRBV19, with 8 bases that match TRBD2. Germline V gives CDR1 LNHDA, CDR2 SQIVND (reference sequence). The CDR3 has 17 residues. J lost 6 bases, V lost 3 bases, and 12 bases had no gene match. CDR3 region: CASSIDHGTSTSGELFF. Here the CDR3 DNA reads TGTGCCAGTAGTATCGATCACGGGACTAGTACTTCCGGGGAGCTGTTTTTT.

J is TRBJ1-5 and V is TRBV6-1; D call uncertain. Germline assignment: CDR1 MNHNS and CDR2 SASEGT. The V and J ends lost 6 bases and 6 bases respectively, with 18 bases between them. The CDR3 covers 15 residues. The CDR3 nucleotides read TGTGCCAGCAGCCCCAGTCGGGGAACGGGTCAGCCCCAGCATTTT. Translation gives CASSPSRGTGQPQHF.

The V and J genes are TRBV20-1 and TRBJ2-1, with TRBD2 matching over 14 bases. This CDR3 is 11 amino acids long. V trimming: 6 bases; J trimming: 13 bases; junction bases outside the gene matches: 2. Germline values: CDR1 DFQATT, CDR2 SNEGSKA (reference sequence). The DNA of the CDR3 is TGCAGTGCCGGGACTAGCGGGAGCCAGTTCTTC. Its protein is CSAGTSGSQFF.

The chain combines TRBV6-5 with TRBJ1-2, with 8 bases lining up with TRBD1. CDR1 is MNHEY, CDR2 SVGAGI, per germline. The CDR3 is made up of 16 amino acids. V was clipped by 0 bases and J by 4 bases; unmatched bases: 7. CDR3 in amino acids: CASSYSGQGIGYGYTF. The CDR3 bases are TGTGCCAGCAGTTACTCCGGACAGGGAATAGGCTATGGCTACACCTTC.